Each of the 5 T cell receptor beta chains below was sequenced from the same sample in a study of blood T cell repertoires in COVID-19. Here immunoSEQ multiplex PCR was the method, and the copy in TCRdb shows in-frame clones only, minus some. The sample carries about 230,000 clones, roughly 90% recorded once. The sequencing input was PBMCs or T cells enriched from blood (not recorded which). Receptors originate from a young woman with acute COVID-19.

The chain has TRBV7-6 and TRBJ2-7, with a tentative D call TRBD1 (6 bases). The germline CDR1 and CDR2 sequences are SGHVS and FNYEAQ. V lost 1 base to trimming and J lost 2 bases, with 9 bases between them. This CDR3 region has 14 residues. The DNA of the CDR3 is TGTGCCAGCAGCTTAGTTGAGGGGGCCTACGAGCAGTACTTC. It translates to CASSLVEGAYEQYF.

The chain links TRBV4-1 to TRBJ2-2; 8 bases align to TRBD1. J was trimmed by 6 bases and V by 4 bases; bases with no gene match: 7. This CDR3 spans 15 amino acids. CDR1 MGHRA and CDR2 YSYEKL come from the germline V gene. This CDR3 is CASSPNGQGPGELFF. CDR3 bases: TGCGCCAGCAGCCCAAACGGACAGGGTCCCGGGGAGCTGTTTTTT.

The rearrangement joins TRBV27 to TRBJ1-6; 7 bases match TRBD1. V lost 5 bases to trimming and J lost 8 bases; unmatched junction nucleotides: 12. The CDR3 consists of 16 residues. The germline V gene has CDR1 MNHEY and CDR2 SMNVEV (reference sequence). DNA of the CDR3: TGTGCCAGCAGTCAGATAACTGACAGGGCAGATTCACCCCTCCACTTT. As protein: CASSQITDRADSPLHF.

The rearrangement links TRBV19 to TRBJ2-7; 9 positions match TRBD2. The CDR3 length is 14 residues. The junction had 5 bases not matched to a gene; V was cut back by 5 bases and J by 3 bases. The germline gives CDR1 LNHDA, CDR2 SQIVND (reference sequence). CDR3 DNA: TGTGCCAGTAGTCCGGGACTAGCAGGCTACGAGCAGTACTTC. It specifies CASSPGLAGYEQYF. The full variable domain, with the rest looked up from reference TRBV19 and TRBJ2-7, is DGGITQSPKYLFRKEGQNVTLSCEQNLNHDAMYWYRQDPGQGLRLIYYSQIVNDFQKGDIAEGYSVSREKKESFPLTVTSAQKNPTAFYLCASSPGLAGYEQYFGPGTRLTVT.

CDR3 nucleotides: TGCGCCTCTCCTTACAGGGGAGGTAACATAAGCAATCAGCCCCAGCATTTT. This codes for CASPYRGGNISNQPQHF. The chain links TRBV5-1 to TRBJ1-5; 7 bases agree with TRBD1. This CDR3 has 17 amino acids. The V gene's germline CDR1 is SGHRS and CDR2 YFSETQ. The J segment lost 1 base and the V segment lost 10 bases, leaving 17 bases of the junction unmatched.